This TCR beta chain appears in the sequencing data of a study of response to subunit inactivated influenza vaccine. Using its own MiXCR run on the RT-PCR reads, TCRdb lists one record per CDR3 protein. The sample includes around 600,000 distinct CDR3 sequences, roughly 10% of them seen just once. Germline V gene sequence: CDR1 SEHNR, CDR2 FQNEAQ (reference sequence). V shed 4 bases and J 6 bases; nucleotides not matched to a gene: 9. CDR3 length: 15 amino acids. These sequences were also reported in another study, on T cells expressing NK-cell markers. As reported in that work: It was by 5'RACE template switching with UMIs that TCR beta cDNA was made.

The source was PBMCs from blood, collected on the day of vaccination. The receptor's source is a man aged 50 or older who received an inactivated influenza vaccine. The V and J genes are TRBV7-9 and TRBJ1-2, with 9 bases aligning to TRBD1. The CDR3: CASSSTGGHRDGYTF. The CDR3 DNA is TGTGCCAGCAGCTCCACAGGGGGCCATCGGGATGGCTACACCTTC.